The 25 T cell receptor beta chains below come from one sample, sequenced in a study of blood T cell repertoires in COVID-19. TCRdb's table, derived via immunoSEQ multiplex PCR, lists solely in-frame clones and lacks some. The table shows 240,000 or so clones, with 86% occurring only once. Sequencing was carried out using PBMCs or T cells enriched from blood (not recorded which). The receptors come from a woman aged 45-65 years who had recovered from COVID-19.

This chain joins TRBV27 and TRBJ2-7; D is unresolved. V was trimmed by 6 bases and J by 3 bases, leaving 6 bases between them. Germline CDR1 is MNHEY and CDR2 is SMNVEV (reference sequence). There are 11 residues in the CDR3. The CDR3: CASRTGYEQYF. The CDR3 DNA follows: TGTGCCAGCAGAACGGGCTACGAGCAGTACTTC.

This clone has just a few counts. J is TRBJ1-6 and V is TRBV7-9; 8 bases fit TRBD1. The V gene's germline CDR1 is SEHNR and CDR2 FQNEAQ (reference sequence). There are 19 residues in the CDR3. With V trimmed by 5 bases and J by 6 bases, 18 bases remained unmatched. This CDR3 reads CASSPQGETKDGINSPLHF. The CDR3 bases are TGTGCCAGCAGCCCACAGGGGGAAACAAAAGATGGAATTAATTCACCCCTCCACTTT.

In nucleotides, the CDR3 is TGCGCCAGCAGCCAAGACCCCTCAGCCAGGTTCTTCTACGAGCAGTACTTC. Its translation is CASSQDPSARFFYEQYF. The genes are TRBV4-1 and TRBJ2-7; D not certain. CDR1 MGHRA and CDR2 YSYEKL come from the germline V gene. V lost 0 bases and J lost 3, with 18 bases in between. CDR3 length equals 17 residues.

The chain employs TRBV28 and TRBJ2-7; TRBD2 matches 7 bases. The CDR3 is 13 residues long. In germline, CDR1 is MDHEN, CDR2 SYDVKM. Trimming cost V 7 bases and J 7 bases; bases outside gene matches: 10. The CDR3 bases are TGTGCCAGCACCCTGGGGGGGAATCGGGAGCAGTACTTC. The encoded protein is CASTLGGNREQYF. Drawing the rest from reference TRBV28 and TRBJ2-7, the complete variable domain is DVKVTQSSRYLVKRTGEKVFLECVQDMDHENMFWYRQDPGLGLRLIYFSYDVKMKEKGDIPEGYSVSREKKERFSLILESASTNQTSMYLCASTLGGNREQYFGPGTRLTVT.

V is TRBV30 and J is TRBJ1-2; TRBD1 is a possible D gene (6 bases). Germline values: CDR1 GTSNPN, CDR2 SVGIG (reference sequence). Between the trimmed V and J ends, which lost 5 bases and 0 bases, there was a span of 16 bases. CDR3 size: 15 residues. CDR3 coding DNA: TGTGCCTGGGGAAGGGGGTCTACATCTAACTATGGCTACACCTTC. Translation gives CAWGRGSTSNYGYTF.

CDR3 DNA sequence: TGTGCCAGCAACCCATGGCAGAACACTGAAGCTTTCTTT. Translating gives CASNPWQNTEAFF. V usage is TRBV6-2 or TRBV6-3 and J usage is TRBJ1-1; D gene uncertain. With 7 bases removed from V and 1 base from J, the gap between germline ends came to 10 bases. The CDR3 spans 13 residues. Germline V gene lookup returns CDR1 MNHEY and CDR2 SVGEGT.

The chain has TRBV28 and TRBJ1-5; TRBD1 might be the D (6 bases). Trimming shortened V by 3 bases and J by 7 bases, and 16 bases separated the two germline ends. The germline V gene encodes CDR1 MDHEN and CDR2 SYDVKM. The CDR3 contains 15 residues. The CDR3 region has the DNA TGTGCCAGCAGTTTGGGGGGGGCGGGTCGGCAGCCCCAGCATTTT. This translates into CASSLGGAGRQPQHF.

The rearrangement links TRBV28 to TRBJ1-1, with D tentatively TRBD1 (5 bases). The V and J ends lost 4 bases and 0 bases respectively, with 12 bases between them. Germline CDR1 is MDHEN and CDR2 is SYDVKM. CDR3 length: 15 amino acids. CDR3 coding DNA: TGTGCCAGCAGTTGGGGCAGACCCATGAACACTGAAGCTTTCTTT. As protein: CASSWGRPMNTEAFF.

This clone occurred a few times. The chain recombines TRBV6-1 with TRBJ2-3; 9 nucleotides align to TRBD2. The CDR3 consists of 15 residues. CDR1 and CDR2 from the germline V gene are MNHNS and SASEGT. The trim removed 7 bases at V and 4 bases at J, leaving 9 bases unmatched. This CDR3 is CASKRASGIADTQYF. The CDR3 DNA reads TGTGCCAGCAAGCGGGCTAGCGGGATTGCAGATACGCAGTATTTT.

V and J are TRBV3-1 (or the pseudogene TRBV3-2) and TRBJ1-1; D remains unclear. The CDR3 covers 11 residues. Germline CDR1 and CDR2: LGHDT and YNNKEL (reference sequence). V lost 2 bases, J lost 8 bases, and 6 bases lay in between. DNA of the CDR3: TGTGCCAGCAGCCAATTAAAAGAAGCTTTCTTT. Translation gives CASSQLKEAFF.

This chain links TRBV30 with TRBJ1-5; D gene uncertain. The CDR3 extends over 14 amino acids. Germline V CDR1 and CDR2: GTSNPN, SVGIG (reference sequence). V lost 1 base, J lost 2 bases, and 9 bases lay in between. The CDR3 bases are TGTGCCTGGAGTGCACAGAGAGGCAATCAGCCCCAGCATTTT. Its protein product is CAWSAQRGNQPQHF.

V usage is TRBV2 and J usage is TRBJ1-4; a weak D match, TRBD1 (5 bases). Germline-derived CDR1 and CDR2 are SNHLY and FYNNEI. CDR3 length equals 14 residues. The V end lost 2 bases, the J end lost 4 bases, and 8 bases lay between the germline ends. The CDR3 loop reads CASSEQGINEKLFF. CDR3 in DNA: TGTGCCAGCAGTGAACAGGGAATTAATGAAAAACTGTTTTTT. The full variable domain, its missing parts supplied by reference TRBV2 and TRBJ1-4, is EPEVTQTPSHQVTQMGQEVILRCVPISNHLYFYWYRQILGQKVEFLVSFYNNEISEKSEIFDDQFSVERPDGSNFTLKIRSTKLEDSAMYFCASSEQGINEKLFFGSGTQLSVL.

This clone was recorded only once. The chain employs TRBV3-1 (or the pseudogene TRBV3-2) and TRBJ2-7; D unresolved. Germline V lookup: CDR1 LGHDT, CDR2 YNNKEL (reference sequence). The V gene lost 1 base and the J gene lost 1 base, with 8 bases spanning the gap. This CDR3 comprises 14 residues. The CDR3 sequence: CASSQVAGSYEQYF. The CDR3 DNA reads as TGTGCCAGCAGCCAAGTAGCCGGGTCCTACGAGCAGTACTTC.

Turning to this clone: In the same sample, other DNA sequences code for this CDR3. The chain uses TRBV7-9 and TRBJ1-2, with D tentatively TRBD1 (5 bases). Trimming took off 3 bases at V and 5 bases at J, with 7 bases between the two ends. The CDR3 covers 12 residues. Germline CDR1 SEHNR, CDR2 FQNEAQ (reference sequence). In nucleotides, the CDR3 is TGTGCCAGCAGCTTGGGGCTTTATGGCTACACCTTC. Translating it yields CASSLGLYGYTF.

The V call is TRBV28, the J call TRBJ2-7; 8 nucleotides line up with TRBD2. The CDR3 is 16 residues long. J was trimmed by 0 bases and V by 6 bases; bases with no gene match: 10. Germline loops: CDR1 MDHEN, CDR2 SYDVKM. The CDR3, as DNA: TGTGCCAGCAGCCACGGGTTAGCGGGATACTCCTACGAGCAGTACTTC. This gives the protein CASSHGLAGYSYEQYF.

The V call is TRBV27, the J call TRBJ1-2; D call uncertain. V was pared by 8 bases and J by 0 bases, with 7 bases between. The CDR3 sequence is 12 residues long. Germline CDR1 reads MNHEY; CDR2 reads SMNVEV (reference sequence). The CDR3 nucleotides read TGTGCCAGCGGAGGAGCTAACTATGGCTACACCTTC. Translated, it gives CASGGANYGYTF.

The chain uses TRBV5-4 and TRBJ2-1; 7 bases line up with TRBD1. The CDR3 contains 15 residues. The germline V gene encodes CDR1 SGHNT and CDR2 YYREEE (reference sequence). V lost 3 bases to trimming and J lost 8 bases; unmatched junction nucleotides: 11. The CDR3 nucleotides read TGTGCCAGCAGCTCGAGACAGGGTAGTGGTGATGAGCAGTTCTTC. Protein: CASSSRQGSGDEQFF.

The CDR3 sequence is CASSPPGGELFF. CDR3 bases: TGTGCCAGCTCACCCCCGGGCGGGGAGCTGTTTTTT. The chain uses TRBV18 and TRBJ2-2, with D uncertain. Trimming cost V 3 bases and J 7 bases, with 6 bases left between them. CDR1 and CDR2 from the germline V gene are KGHSH and LQKENI. The CDR3 covers 12 residues.

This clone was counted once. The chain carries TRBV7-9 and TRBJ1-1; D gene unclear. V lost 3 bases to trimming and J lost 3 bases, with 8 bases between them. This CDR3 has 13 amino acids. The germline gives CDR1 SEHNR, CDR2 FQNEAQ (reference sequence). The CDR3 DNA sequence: TGTGCCAGCAGCTTGATAGAAGACACTGAAGCTTTCTTT. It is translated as CASSLIEDTEAFF.

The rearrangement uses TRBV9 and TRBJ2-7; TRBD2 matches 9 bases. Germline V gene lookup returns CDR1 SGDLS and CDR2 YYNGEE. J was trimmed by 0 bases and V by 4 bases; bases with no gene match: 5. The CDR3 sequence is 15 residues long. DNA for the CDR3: TGTGCCAGCAGCCCTAGCGGGATGTCCTCCTACGAGCAGTACTTC. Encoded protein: CASSPSGMSSYEQYF.

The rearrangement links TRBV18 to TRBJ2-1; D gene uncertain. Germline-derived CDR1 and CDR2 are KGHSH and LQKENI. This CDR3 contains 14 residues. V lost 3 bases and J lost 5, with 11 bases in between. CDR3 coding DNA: TGTGCCAGCTCACCTCCGAGCTATGACAATGAGCAGTTCTTC. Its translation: CASSPPSYDNEQFF.

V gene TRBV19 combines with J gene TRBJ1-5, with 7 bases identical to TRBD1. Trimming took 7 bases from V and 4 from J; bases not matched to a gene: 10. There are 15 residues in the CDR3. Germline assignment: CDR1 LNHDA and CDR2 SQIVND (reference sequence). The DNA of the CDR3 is TGTGCCAGTACAATCGGGGACAGTGTTAATCAGCCCCAGCATTTT. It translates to CASTIGDSVNQPQHF.

As DNA, the CDR3 is TGTGCCAGTAGTACGACGACAGGGACCTATGGCTACACCTTC. It is translated as CASSTTTGTYGYTF. The chain employs TRBV19 and TRBJ1-2; 7 nucleotides align to TRBD1. The junction had 6 bases not matched to a gene; V was cut back by 4 bases and J by 4 bases. Germline assignment: CDR1 LNHDA and CDR2 SQIVND (reference sequence). The CDR3 extends over 14 amino acids.

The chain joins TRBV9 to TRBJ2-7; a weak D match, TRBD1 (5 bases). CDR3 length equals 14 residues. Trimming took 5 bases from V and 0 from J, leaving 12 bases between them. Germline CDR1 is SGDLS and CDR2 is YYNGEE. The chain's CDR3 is CASSAGSSSYEQYF. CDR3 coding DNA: TGTGCCAGCAGTGCAGGGTCAAGCTCCTACGAGCAGTACTTC.

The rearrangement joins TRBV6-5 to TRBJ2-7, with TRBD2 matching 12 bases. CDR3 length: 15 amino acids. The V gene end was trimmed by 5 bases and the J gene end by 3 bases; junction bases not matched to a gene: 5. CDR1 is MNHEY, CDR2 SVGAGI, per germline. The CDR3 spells CASSLGLAGSYEQYF. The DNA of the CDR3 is TGTGCCAGCAGTCTCGGACTAGCGGGGAGCTACGAGCAGTACTTC.